This TCR beta chain was captured in a study of T cell responses to AZD1222 COVID-19 vaccine. Regarding the study as a whole: Spike-wide coverage was observed for vaccine-associated CD4 TCRs, with dominant responses at 160-218 and 743-854. All repertoire sampling was performed exclusively after the peak T cell response. Reportedly, nearly half the spike-specific TCRs target unmutated variant regions.

About this clone: Antigen unknown.

The ends were cut back, 3 bases at V and 3 bases at J, with 8 bases in the middle. The CDR3 contains 13 residues. Germline-derived CDR1 and CDR2 are KGHSH and LQKENI. The protocol was immunoSEQ multiplex PCR, while the TCRdb copy is restricted to in-frame clones and leaves out a portion. This sample has about 67,000 clones, with 84% found just once. The TCR was taken from an adult in good health. The sample here was peripheral blood, taken on day 0 of AZD1222 vaccination. The chain uses TRBV18 and TRBJ1-2; D gene ambiguous. The CDR3 region is CASSPETDYGYTF. The CDR3 DNA follows: TGTGCCAGCTCACCGGAGACGGACTATGGCTACACCTTC. Full variable domain (missing parts from reference TRBV18 and TRBJ1-2): NAGVMQNPRHLVRRRGQEARLRCSPMKGHSHVYWYRQLPEEGLKFMVYLQKENIIDESGMPKERFSAEFPKEGPSILRIQQVVRGDSAAYFCASSPETDYGYTFGSGTRLTVV.